Following are 10 T cell receptor beta chains from one sample sequenced in a study of cytomegalovirus exposure and HLA in healthy donors. PCR involved 60 Vbeta and 13 Jbeta primers. Sequencing was performed with immunoSEQ multiplex PCR; in TCRdb, only in-frame clones are kept and a portion is missing. Altogether approximately 87,000 clones are present, 84% being singletons, with the ten largest covering over 5%. The specimen was PBMCs. These receptors were obtained from a woman under 30 in good health and CMV-seropositive.

The chain is built from TRBV28 and TRBJ1-5; perhaps TRBD1 as D (6 bases). This CDR3 is 14 amino acids long. The V end lost 6 bases, the J end lost 5 bases, and 14 bases lay between the germline ends. Germline CDR1 and CDR2: MDHEN and SYDVKM. CDR3 in amino acids: CASSRNRVHQPQHF. The CDR3 bases are TGTGCCAGCAGCCGAAACAGGGTCCATCAGCCCCAGCATTTT.

The chain recombines TRBV5-1 with TRBJ2-1; TRBD2 agrees at 7 bases. The germline V gene encodes CDR1 SGHRS and CDR2 YFSETQ. V lost 4 bases to trimming and J lost 10 bases; unmatched junction nucleotides: 20. The CDR3 is 17 residues long. The CDR3: CASSQRHDSGTTGEQFF. The CDR3 region has the DNA TGCGCCAGCAGCCAGAGACACGACTCCGGGACTACGGGAGAGCAGTTCTTC.

The rearrangement joins TRBV29-1 to TRBJ1-2; possibly TRBD1 for D (5 bases). This CDR3 is 12 amino acids long. Germline lookup yields CDR1 SQVTM and CDR2 ANQGSEA. V lost 3 bases and J lost 7, with 12 bases in between. The CDR3 region is CSVDGADAGYTF. CDR3 in DNA: TGCAGCGTTGATGGGGCAGATGCTGGCTACACCTTC.

This chain uses TRBV7-3 with TRBJ2-1; TRBD1 agrees at 10 bases. V lost 4 bases, J lost 7 bases, and 7 bases stayed unmatched. Germline V lookup: CDR1 SGHTA, CDR2 FQGTGA. This CDR3 is 15 amino acids long. CDR3 in DNA: TGTGCCAGCAGCTACCGGGACAGGGGCGAAAATGAGCAGTTCTTC. Encoded protein: CASSYRDRGENEQFF.

This chain links TRBV5-1 with TRBJ2-5, with TRBD1 matching 8 bases. This CDR3 contains 14 residues. J lost 4 bases, V lost 2 bases, and 4 bases had no gene match. Germline V gives CDR1 SGHRS, CDR2 YFSETQ. The CDR3 here is CASSFGTGPETQYF. The DNA of the CDR3 is TGCGCCAGCAGCTTCGGGACAGGCCCAGAGACCCAGTACTTC.

CDR3 amino acids: CASRTSMGAKQFF. The CDR3 coding sequence is TGTGCCAGCAGAACCTCCATGGGGGCCAAGCAGTTCTTC. The chain carries TRBV6-5 and TRBJ2-1, with TRBD1 as a possible D gene (6 bases). Germline V CDR1 and CDR2: MNHEY, SVGAGI. V was clipped by 6 bases and J by 11 bases, with 17 bases between them. This CDR3 has 13 residues.

Details on this clone: This sample includes further DNA sequences coding for the same CDR3. The chain couples TRBV4-1 to TRBJ1-4, with D maybe TRBD1 (6 bases). Germline CDR1 is MGHRA and CDR2 is YSYEKL. V shed 4 bases and J shed 7 bases, with 10 bases lying between them. The CDR3 runs 13 residues. This chain's CDR3 is CASSLGGFEKLFF. Written as DNA, the CDR3 is TGCGCCAGCAGCCTAGGGGGTTTTGAAAAACTGTTTTTT.

This rearrangement joins TRBV7-3 to TRBJ2-5; D ambiguous. The CDR3 runs to 13 residues. V was cut by 1 base and J by 2 bases, with 5 bases left in between. Germline values: CDR1 SGHTA, CDR2 FQGTGA. For the CDR3, the DNA is TGTGCCAGCAGCTTAAGGAGACAAGAGACCCAGTACTTC. Translation: CASSLRRQETQYF.

The rearrangement links TRBV29-1 to TRBJ1-2; D gene ambiguous. The CDR3 length is 17 residues. Germline CDR1 SQVTM, CDR2 ANQGSEA. V dropped 4 bases and J dropped 1 base, with 22 bases sitting between them. CDR3 in DNA: TGCAGCGTTGTTCTTGCGGCAGCGTTTGTTAATAACTATGGCTACACCTTC. Translated, it gives CSVVLAAAFVNNYGYTF.

V is TRBV2 and J is TRBJ2-1, with D perhaps matching TRBD2 (6 bases). This CDR3 region has 17 residues. Germline V lookup: CDR1 SNHLY, CDR2 FYNNEI. V lost 5 bases and J lost 4, with 21 bases in between. CDR3 loop: CASSHEMGAEGYNEQFF. For the CDR3, the DNA is TGTGCCAGCAGTCACGAAATGGGAGCGGAGGGTTACAATGAGCAGTTCTTC.